Reported below is one T cell receptor (beta chain). Its antigen is as yet unknown. The data were taken from a study of PD-1 blockade in classical Hodgkin lymphoma. General study findings and limits: The causes of the repertoire differences, possibly disease activity or prior therapy, remain undefined. While CD8+ TCR diversity did not rise significantly by C4D1, CD4+ TCR diversity did.

Assay: immunoSEQ multiplex PCR; the TCRdb copy retains only in-frame clones and omits some. The profile shows tens of thousands of clones, roughly 80% of them singletons. Germline V gene data show CDR1 as SGDLS and CDR2 as YYNGEE. With V trimmed by 4 bases and J by 8 bases, 15 bases remained unmatched. The CDR3 is made up of 16 amino acids. Every one of the patients relapsed after autologous stem cell transplantation (brentuximab vedotin exposure was variable). The sequenced sample was peripheral blood mononuclear cells (PBMCs), obtained before the second cycle of nivolumab. This clonotype was obtained from a human donor with classical Hodgkin lymphoma. This chain connects TRBV9 to TRBJ1-1, with 9 positions matching TRBD1. The CDR3 spells CASSPRPGTGSREAFF. The CDR3 DNA sequence: TGTGCCAGCAGCCCTCGTCCCGGGACAGGGTCGAGGGAAGCTTTCTTT.